This TCR beta chain came from a study of OX40 agonist ivuxolimab in advanced cancers. Overall study: Enrolled patients in dose escalation had cancers that were hepatocellular carcinoma, melanoma, renal cell or head and neck cancer.

Concerning this clone itself: The antigen is not known.

Peripheral blood came from all dose cohorts at three timepoints. Germline V lookup: CDR1 ENHRY, CDR2 SYGVKD. The CDR3 loop spans 13 amino acids. Trimming left V 4 bases short and J 5 bases short, with 8 bases between. Study results and limitations: Among the nonresponders, some also had low normalized T-cell clonal expansion. CD4+ and CD8+ blood T cells expanded clonally by week 6 at 0.1 to 3.0 mg/kg.

Data came from immunoSEQ multiplex PCR; TCRdb stores just in-frame clones and leaves some out. The table shows about 58,000 clones, with about 81% occurring only once. The rearrangement joins TRBV10-3 to TRBJ2-2; D unresolved. This TCR was sampled from an adult with an advanced solid tumor such as melanoma, head and neck, liver or kidney cancer. The sequencing used CD4+ or CD8+ T cells sorted from blood, collected in a trial of the OX40 agonist ivuxolimab. As DNA, the CDR3 is TGTGCCATCAGTGGGAGTTATACCGGGGAGCTGTTTTTT. Protein sequence: CAISGSYTGELFF.